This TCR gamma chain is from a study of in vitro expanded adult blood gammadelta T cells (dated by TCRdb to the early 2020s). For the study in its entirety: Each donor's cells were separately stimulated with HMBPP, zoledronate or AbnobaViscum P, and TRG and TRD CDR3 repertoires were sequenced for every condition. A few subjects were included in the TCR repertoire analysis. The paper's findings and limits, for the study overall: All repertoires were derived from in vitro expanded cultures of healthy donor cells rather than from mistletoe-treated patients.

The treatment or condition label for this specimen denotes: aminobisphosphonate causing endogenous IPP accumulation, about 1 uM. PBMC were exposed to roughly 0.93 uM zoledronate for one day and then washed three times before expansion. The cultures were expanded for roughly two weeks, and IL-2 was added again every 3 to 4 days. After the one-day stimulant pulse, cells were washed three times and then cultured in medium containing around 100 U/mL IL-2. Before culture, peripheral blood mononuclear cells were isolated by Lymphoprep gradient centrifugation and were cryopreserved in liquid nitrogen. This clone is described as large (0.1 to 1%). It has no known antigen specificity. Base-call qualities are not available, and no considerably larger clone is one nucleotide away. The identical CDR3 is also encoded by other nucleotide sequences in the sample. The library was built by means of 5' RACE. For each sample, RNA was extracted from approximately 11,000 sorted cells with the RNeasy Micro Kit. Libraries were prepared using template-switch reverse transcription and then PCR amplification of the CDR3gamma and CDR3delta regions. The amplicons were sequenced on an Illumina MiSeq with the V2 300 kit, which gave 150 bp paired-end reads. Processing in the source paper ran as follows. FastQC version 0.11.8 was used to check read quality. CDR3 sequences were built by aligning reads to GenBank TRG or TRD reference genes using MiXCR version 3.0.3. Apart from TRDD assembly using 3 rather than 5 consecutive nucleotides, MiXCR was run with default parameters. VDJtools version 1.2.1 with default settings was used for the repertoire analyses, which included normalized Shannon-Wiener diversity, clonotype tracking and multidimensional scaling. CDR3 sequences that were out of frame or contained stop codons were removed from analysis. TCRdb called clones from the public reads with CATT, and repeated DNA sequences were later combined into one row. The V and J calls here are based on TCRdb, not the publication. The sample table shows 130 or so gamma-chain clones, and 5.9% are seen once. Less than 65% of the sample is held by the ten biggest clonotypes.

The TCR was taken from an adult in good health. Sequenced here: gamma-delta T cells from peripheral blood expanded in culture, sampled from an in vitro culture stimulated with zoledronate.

The DNA sequence is TGTGCCTTGTGGGCTCAAGAGTTGGGCAAAAAAATCAAGGTATTT. The resulting protein is CALWAQELGKKIKVF. Recombination joined TRGV9 with TRGJP. V loses 5 bases at its end and J loses 4 bases; junction bases beyond the gene matches: 2. The CDR3 runs 15 residues from the cysteine to the phenylalanine. Only CDR3 DNA remains: 45 bases, in frame from the first base. According to the germline V gene (reference sequence), CDR1 reads GITISATS and CDR2 reads ISYDGTV.